The next 20 T cell receptor beta chains were all read from a single sample in a study of CD8 T cells in Susac syndrome (dated by TCRdb to between 2017 and 2020). Library preparation was by the immunoSEQ multiplex PCR assay. RNA was extracted with the RNeasy kit and roughly 0.45 to 1 ug was reverse transcribed using random hexamers. TCRdb reanalyzed the raw reads on its own, using fastp at Q25 for trimming and MiXCR for clone calling, and kept in-frame beta chains. Every entry covers one CDR3 protein and lists the most common genes and DNA from its rows. The sample table lists around 150,000 distinct CDR3 sequences, around 96% of them with a count of one. Over 0.095% of the sample rests with the top ten. The source material was CD4+ T cells from PBMCs. The receptors derive from a human donor with multiple sclerosis.

This sequence joins TRBV20-1 and TRBJ2-4; maybe TRBD2 (6 bases). Looked up from germline, CDR1 is DFQATT and CDR2 is SNEGSKA (reference sequence). CDR3 length equals 14 residues. V was pared by 0 bases and J by 7 bases, with 13 bases between. For the CDR3, the DNA is TGCAGTGCTAGAGATGGAGGGAGAGGGAACATTCAGTACTTC. Amino acid sequence: CSARDGGRGNIQYF.

The J gene is TRBJ2-7, the V gene TRBV5-1; D may be TRBD1 (5 bases). V was pared by 5 bases and J by 5 bases, with 8 bases between. The CDR3 loop spans 11 amino acids. CDR1 SGHRS and CDR2 YFSETQ come from the germline V gene. CDR3: CASRGHDEQYF. In nucleotides, the CDR3 is TGCGCCAGCAGAGGACATGACGAGCAGTACTTC.

The rearrangement links TRBV12-3 or TRBV12-4 to TRBJ1-1, with 9 positions matching TRBD1. The J segment lost 4 bases and the V segment lost 3 bases, leaving 6 bases of the junction unmatched. The CDR3 extends over 15 amino acids. The CDR3 loop reads CASSFTGGLGTEAFF. The CDR3 DNA reads TGTGCCAGCAGTTTCACAGGGGGCTTGGGCACTGAAGCTTTCTTT.

The J gene is TRBJ1-2, the V gene TRBV20-1; D is uncertain. Germline values: CDR1 DFQATT, CDR2 SNEGSKA (reference sequence). This CDR3 spans 16 amino acids. V lost 1 base and J lost 1, with 16 bases in between. In DNA form, the CDR3 reads TGCAGTGCTAGAGTCCCAACAGCGAAAATTAACTATGGCTACACCTTC. This codes for CSARVPTAKINYGYTF.

The genes are TRBV29-1 and TRBJ2-7, with D possibly being TRBD2 (7 bases). V was trimmed by 2 bases and J by 3 bases, leaving 17 bases between them. Germline V lookup: CDR1 SQVTM, CDR2 ANQGSEA. This CDR3 region has 15 residues. CDR3 loop: CSVERGGGEDYEQYF. The CDR3 DNA reads TGCAGCGTTGAAAGAGGGGGAGGGGAGGACTACGAGCAGTACTTC.

This chain uses TRBV18 with TRBJ2-5; 8 positions agree with TRBD1. Germline CDR1 reads KGHSH; CDR2 reads LQKENI. Trimming removed 2 bases from V and 5 bases from J; junction bases left unmatched: 13. The CDR3 loop spans 17 amino acids. CDR3 in amino acids: CASSPVFSGGILETQYF. CDR3 nucleotides: TGTGCCAGCTCACCAGTATTCTCAGGGGGCATCCTGGAGACCCAGTACTTC.

The chain uses TRBV6-1 and TRBJ1-5; D uncertain. This CDR3 region has 15 residues. V shed 1 base and J shed 0 bases, with 7 bases lying between them. The germline V gene encodes CDR1 MNHNS and CDR2 SASEGT. CDR3 in amino acids: CASSEDKYSNQPQHF. CDR3 coding DNA: TGTGCCAGCAGTGAAGACAAGTATAGCAATCAGCCCCAGCATTTT.

The chain joins TRBV29-1 to TRBJ2-5; 7 bases are shared with TRBD1. The length of the CDR3 is 12 residues. Trimming removed 4 bases from V and 3 bases from J; junction bases left unmatched: 2. The germline V gene encodes CDR1 SQVTM and CDR2 ANQGSEA. CDR3 protein: CSVAGTEETQYF. The CDR3 nucleotides read TGCAGCGTTGCCGGGACAGAAGAGACCCAGTACTTC.

In this sample, this clonotype turned up a few times. The chain links TRBV20-1 to TRBJ2-1, with D unclear. Deletions cut 3 bases from V and 6 bases from J, with 6 bases between. This CDR3 comprises 11 residues. CDR1 DFQATT and CDR2 SNEGSKA come from the germline V gene (reference sequence). The CDR3 is CSARPGNEQFF. In DNA form, the CDR3 reads TGCAGTGCTAGGCCCGGCAATGAGCAGTTCTTC.

V and J are TRBV29-1 and TRBJ2-2, with 8 bases matching TRBD2. Germline lookup yields CDR1 SQVTM and CDR2 ANQGSEA. With V trimmed by 7 bases and J by 0 bases, 7 bases remained unmatched. The CDR3 runs 15 residues. This CDR3 reads CSAHRGGSNTGELFF. In DNA form, the CDR3 reads TGCAGCGCCCACCGGGGGGGTTCGAACACCGGGGAGCTGTTTTTT.

The rearrangement links TRBV25-1 to TRBJ2-3, with a tentative D call TRBD1 (6 bases). CDR3 size: 14 residues. V shed 3 bases and J shed 6 bases, with 13 bases lying between them. CDR1 MGHDK and CDR2 SYGVNS come from the germline V gene. CDR3 amino acids: CASSESGTPDTQYF. CDR3 DNA sequence: TGTGCCAGCAGTGAGTCCGGGACACCGGATACGCAGTATTTT.

V and J are TRBV27 and TRBJ2-7; tentatively, D is TRBD1 or TRBD2 (6 bases each). The germline CDR1 and CDR2 sequences are MNHEY and SMNVEV (reference sequence). The V and J ends lost 6 bases and 5 bases respectively, with 11 bases between them. The CDR3 runs 12 residues. The CDR3 sequence: CASRGGRNEQYF. CDR3 nucleotide sequence: TGTGCCAGCAGAGGGGGGCGCAACGAGCAGTACTTC.

The V gene is TRBV30, the J gene TRBJ1-2; D perhaps matches TRBD1 (5 bases). The V end was cut by 7 bases, the J end by 2 bases, with 14 bases between. CDR1 and CDR2 from the germline V gene are GTSNPN and SVGIG (reference sequence). This CDR3 spans 13 amino acids. CDR3 sequence reads: CASHRDVNYGYTF. As DNA, the CDR3 is TGTGCCTCACACCGGGACGTAAACTATGGCTACACCTTC.

The chain uses TRBV5-1 and TRBJ1-1; unclear D gene. CDR1 SGHRS and CDR2 YFSETQ come from the germline V gene. The CDR3 is 13 amino acids. V lost 5 bases to trimming and J lost 7 bases, with 15 bases between them. The CDR3 reads CASREVGNHEAFF. The CDR3 region has the DNA TGCGCCAGCAGGGAAGTTGGGAACCATGAAGCTTTCTTT.

The chain recombines TRBV28 with TRBJ2-2, with unresolved D. The germline gives CDR1 MDHEN, CDR2 SYDVKM. Trimming pared 6 bases from V and 9 bases from J, leaving 11 bases between. This CDR3 contains 12 residues. The CDR3 reads CASSRLRRELFF. The CDR3 DNA is TGTGCCAGCAGCCGCCTGCGCCGGGAGCTGTTTTTT.

The V gene is TRBV27, the J gene TRBJ2-2; maybe TRBD2 (6 bases). The CDR3 is made up of 14 amino acids. The germline V gene has CDR1 MNHEY and CDR2 SMNVEV (reference sequence). Trimming removed 3 bases from V and 7 bases from J, with 12 bases in between. CDR3: CASSFTGVIGELFF. For the CDR3, the DNA is TGTGCCAGCAGTTTTACGGGGGTAATCGGGGAGCTGTTTTTT.

V usage is TRBV28 and J usage is TRBJ1-2, with D possibly TRBD1 on 6 matching bases. The CDR3 sequence is 11 residues long. Trimming pared 6 bases from V and 13 bases from J, leaving 15 bases between. Per the germline V gene, CDR1 is MDHEN and CDR2 is SYDVKM. The CDR3 is CASRSTGHITF. CDR3 sequence (DNA): TGTGCCAGCAGATCGACAGGACATATCACCTTC.

This clonotype was seen only once. The V gene is TRBV13, the J gene TRBJ2-7; 9 positions agree with TRBD2. Trimming cost V 4 bases and J 4 bases; bases outside gene matches: 2. Per the germline V gene, CDR1 is PRHDT and CDR2 is FYEKMQ (reference sequence). There are 13 residues in the CDR3. This CDR3 reads CASSSREGYEQYF. In DNA, the CDR3 is TGTGCCAGCAGCTCGCGGGAGGGGTACGAGCAGTACTTC.

The gene calls are TRBV29-1 and TRBJ1-2; D might be TRBD1 (6 bases). This CDR3 region has 14 residues. Germline V CDR1 and CDR2: SQVTM, ANQGSEA. Trimming pared 2 bases from V and 8 bases from J, leaving 18 bases between. Here the CDR3 reads CSVELAGGGSGYTF. CDR3 nucleotides: TGCAGCGTTGAATTGGCGGGAGGGGGTAGCGGCTACACCTTC.

CDR3 region: CASSFSGSNQPQHF. The CDR3, as DNA: TGTGCCAGCAGTTTCTCAGGGAGCAATCAGCCCCAGCATTTT. V is TRBV6-6 and J is TRBJ1-5, with a tentative D call TRBD1 (5 bases). The V gene's germline CDR1 is MNHNY and CDR2 SVGAGI (reference sequence). CDR3 length equals 14 residues. Trimming removed 4 bases from V and 1 base from J, with 8 bases in between.